This TCR beta chain was retrieved from a study of cytomegalovirus exposure and HLA in healthy donors. Researchers ran the PCR with 60 Vbeta and 13 Jbeta primers. TCRdb's copy holds only in-frame clones and misses some; the assay was immunoSEQ multiplex PCR. The sample has fewer than 250,000 clones; 70% to 75% are singletons. Trimming at V came to 0 bases and at J to 0 bases, leaving 9 bases not matched to a gene. The CDR3 is 18 residues long. CDR1 and CDR2 (germline): SGHTA, FQGNSA. This sequence originates from a man aged 30 to 45 in good health and CMV-seropositive. The sample was PBMCs. This chain connects TRBV7-2 to TRBJ2-7; 9 bases align to TRBD1. The CDR3 here is CASSLARDRVSISYEQYF. The DNA for the CDR3 is TGTGCCAGCAGCTTAGCACGGGACAGGGTGTCAATCTCCTACGAGCAGTACTTC.